These 29 T cell receptor beta chains came from one sample sequenced in a study of blood T cell repertoires in COVID-19. Only in-frame clones appear in the TCRdb table, and some are missing; sequencing was by immunoSEQ multiplex PCR. Of about 160,000 clones in the sample, 70% to 85% were seen once. Sequenced sample: peripheral blood. Receptor source: a woman aged 40 to 50 with COVID-19, enrolled during active disease.

The chain joins TRBV2 to TRBJ1-2; D remains ambiguous. The CDR3 is made up of 13 amino acids. V lost 4 bases and J lost 5, with 11 bases in between. The germline V gene encodes CDR1 SNHLY and CDR2 FYNNEI. The CDR3 nucleotides are TGTGCCAGCAGTGGCAGCGGTATTTATGGCTACACCTTC. Translating it yields CASSGSGIYGYTF.

This clone came up a few times. The V gene is TRBV18, the J gene TRBJ2-5; D is uncertain. The CDR3 runs 11 residues. Per germline, CDR1 KGHSH and CDR2 LQKENI. The ends were cut back, 3 bases at V and 3 bases at J, with 2 bases in the middle. The CDR3 DNA sequence: TGTGCCAGCTCACCCAAAGAGACCCAGTACTTC. Protein: CASSPKETQYF.

This sequence joins TRBV15 and TRBJ2-7; 7 nucleotides agree with TRBD2. J lost 1 base, V lost 1 base, and 10 bases had no gene match. Germline V gene lookup returns CDR1 LNHNV and CDR2 YYDKDF (reference sequence). CDR3 length: 17 residues. CDR3: CATSRGYYGGRSYEQYF. The CDR3 nucleotides are TGTGCCACCAGCAGAGGTTATTACGGGGGGAGGTCCTACGAGCAGTACTTC.

The chain recombines TRBV19 with TRBJ2-7; 7 nucleotides match TRBD1. Trimming removed 6 bases from V and 4 bases from J; junction bases left unmatched: 3. The CDR3 totals 12 residues. The germline CDR1 and CDR2 sequences are LNHDA and SQIVND (reference sequence). This CDR3 is CASSPTGYEQYF. CDR3 sequence (DNA): TGTGCCAGTAGCCCGACAGGGTACGAGCAGTACTTC. Based on the CDR3 plus reference TRBV19 and TRBJ2-7, the full variable domain is DGGITQSPKYLFRKEGQNVTLSCEQNLNHDAMYWYRQDPGQGLRLIYYSQIVNDFQKGDIAEGYSVSREKKESFPLTVTSAQKNPTAFYLCASSPTGYEQYFGPGTRLTVT.

This rearrangement joins TRBV18 to TRBJ2-1, with TRBD2 matching over 8 bases. The trim removed 3 bases at V and 2 bases at J, leaving 0 bases unmatched. Germline CDR1 and CDR2: KGHSH and LQKENI. The CDR3 consists of 14 residues. The CDR3 DNA sequence: TGTGCCAGCTCACCGGGACTAGCCTACAATGAGCAGTTCTTC. This sequence encodes CASSPGLAYNEQFF.

The V and J genes are TRBV5-1 and TRBJ2-1, with D possibly being TRBD2 (6 bases). CDR1 SGHRS and CDR2 YFSETQ come from the germline V gene. The germline V and J ends were trimmed by 1 base and 3 bases, with 8 bases remaining between them. The CDR3 is 14 amino acids. CDR3 sequence (DNA): TGCGCCAGCAGCTTGCTGCGGGGCTACAATGAGCAGTTCTTC. Protein: CASSLLRGYNEQFF.

This rearrangement joins TRBV10-1 to TRBJ2-7, with 9 bases aligning to TRBD2. The CDR3 runs to 14 residues. Germline CDR1 WNHNN, CDR2 SYGVQD (reference sequence). With V trimmed by 7 bases and J by 0 bases, 4 bases remained unmatched. CDR3 sequence reads: CASTRGGSSYEQYV. The CDR3 DNA reads TGCGCCAGCACGCGGGGGGGGAGCTCCTACGAGCAGTACGTC.

This chain uses TRBV19 with TRBJ1-3; D is possibly TRBD1 (6 bases). Germline V gene sequence: CDR1 LNHDA, CDR2 SQIVND (reference sequence). This CDR3 region has 15 residues. Between the trimmed V and J ends, which lost 7 bases and 0 bases, there was a span of 13 bases. The CDR3, as DNA: TGTGCCAGTACCGAACAGGGTACCTCTGGAAACACCATATATTTT. Amino acid sequence: CASTEQGTSGNTIYF.

The rearrangement joins TRBV2 to TRBJ1-1; D unclear. Germline V gives CDR1 SNHLY, CDR2 FYNNEI. The V gene lost 5 bases and the J gene lost 0 bases, with 7 bases spanning the gap. This CDR3 contains 13 residues. Here the CDR3 reads CASSTTLNTEAFF. In DNA, the CDR3 is TGTGCCAGCAGTACGACATTGAACACTGAAGCTTTCTTT.

The chain employs TRBV18 and TRBJ2-7; 7 nucleotides agree with TRBD2. The V gene end was trimmed by 1 base and the J gene end by 6 bases; junction bases not matched to a gene: 6. Germline CDR1 KGHSH, CDR2 LQKENI. The CDR3 is 14 residues long. CDR3 sequence (DNA): TGTGCCAGCTCACCACAGCGGGGCCCTTTCGAGCAGTACTTC. It yields the protein CASSPQRGPFEQYF.

The chain has TRBV7-9 and TRBJ1-1; no firm D call. The CDR3 length is 12 residues. V was pared by 4 bases and J by 3 bases, with 6 bases between. From germline, CDR1 is SEHNR and CDR2 FQNEAQ (reference sequence). CDR3 protein: CASSYGDTEAFF. CDR3 coding DNA: TGTGCCAGCAGCTACGGTGACACTGAAGCTTTCTTT.

V is TRBV6-5 and J is TRBJ2-3; 7 positions match TRBD1. Germline V gives CDR1 MNHEY, CDR2 SVGAGI. V lost 7 bases and J lost 5; bases outside the gene matches: 9. The CDR3 runs 14 residues. The CDR3 nucleotides read TGTGCCAGCACCCCCGGGACAGCCCAAGATACGCAGTATTTT. Translating gives CASTPGTAQDTQYF.

This clone was counted between two and nine times. This sequence joins TRBV2 and TRBJ1-5; 11 bases map to TRBD1. This CDR3 region has 15 residues. CDR1 is SNHLY and CDR2 is FYNNEI in the germline V gene. The trim removed 5 bases at V and 2 bases at J, leaving 2 bases unmatched. The CDR3 bases are TGTGCCAGCAGTAAGGACAGGGGGCGCAATCAGCCCCAGCATTTT. Its protein is CASSKDRGRNQPQHF.

The rearrangement joins TRBV29-1 to TRBJ2-7; the match to TRBD2 covers 8 bases. The CDR3 has 13 residues. Germline V gene data show CDR1 as SQVTM and CDR2 as ANQGSEA. The J segment lost 1 base and the V segment lost 5 bases, leaving 4 bases of the junction unmatched. The CDR3 protein is CSVFASGSYEQYF. CDR3 coding DNA: TGCAGCGTTTTTGCTAGCGGGTCCTACGAGCAGTACTTC.

The rearrangement uses TRBV4-1 and TRBJ2-1; TRBD1 might be the D (5 bases). Germline loops: CDR1 MGHRA, CDR2 YSYEKL. V lost 1 base to trimming and J lost 8 bases, with 12 bases between them. The CDR3 runs to 14 residues. The CDR3 reads CASSQGAQGYEQFF. DNA for the CDR3: TGCGCCAGCAGCCAAGGGGCTCAGGGTTATGAGCAGTTCTTC.

The V call is TRBV9, the J call TRBJ2-2, with 10 nucleotides matching TRBD1. V shed 8 bases, J shed 5 bases, and the junction held 6 bases outside the gene matches. Germline CDR1 and CDR2: SGDLS and YYNGEE. The CDR3 runs 14 residues. The CDR3 nucleotides are TGTGCCAGTAGACCGGGACAGGGGACCGGGGAGCTGTTTTTT. This sequence encodes CASRPGQGTGELFF.

The chain uses TRBV15 and TRBJ2-5; D not resolved. CDR3 size: 13 residues. CDR1 is LNHNV, CDR2 YYDKDF, per germline (reference sequence). V was trimmed by 6 bases and J by 6 bases, leaving 14 bases between them. The CDR3 nucleotides read TGTGCCACCAGAAGCCGTCCTGTGCAGACCCAGTACTTC. Its protein product is CATRSRPVQTQYF.

The chain couples TRBV6-5 to TRBJ2-3; 11 positions agree with TRBD1. Germline V CDR1 and CDR2: MNHEY, SVGAGI. After removal of 6 bases from V and 6 bases from J, the junction contained 8 bases not matched to a gene. The CDR3 is 15 amino acids. CDR3 in DNA: TGTGCCAGCAGAGCTGGGACAGGGGGAATTGATACGCAGTATTTT. Translating gives CASRAGTGGIDTQYF.

This clone was counted once. The rearrangement uses TRBV4-1 and TRBJ1-4; TRBD1 aligns across 7 bases. Germline assignment: CDR1 MGHRA and CDR2 YSYEKL. The CDR3 is made up of 16 amino acids. V dropped 4 bases and J dropped 5; count of bases not matched to a gene: 10. CDR3 nucleotide sequence: TGCGCCAGCAGCCCTCCCGACGGGACAGCGAATGAAAAACTGTTTTTT. Amino acids: CASSPPDGTANEKLFF.

This chain uses TRBV10-1 with TRBJ2-3; 7 positions match TRBD1. The germline CDR1 and CDR2 sequences are WNHNN and SYGVQD (reference sequence). This CDR3 region has 15 residues. V gave up 6 bases and J gave up 6 bases; unmatched junction bases: 12. The CDR3 loop reads CASSAALGQLDTQYF. The CDR3 DNA reads TGCGCCAGCAGCGCCGCCTTGGGACAGCTTGATACGCAGTATTTT.

The chain combines TRBV19 with TRBJ1-1; TRBD1 aligns across 7 bases. The CDR3 runs 16 residues. The germline V gene has CDR1 LNHDA and CDR2 SQIVND (reference sequence). J was trimmed by 5 bases and V by 5 bases; bases with no gene match: 14. CDR3 in DNA: TGTGCCAGTAGTCAAAGACAGGGACGAACTAGGACTGAAGCTTTCTTT. Its translation is CASSQRQGRTRTEAFF.

The chain uses TRBV5-6 and TRBJ2-7; TRBD1 is a possible D gene (6 bases). CDR1 SGHDT and CDR2 YYEEEE come from the germline V gene. This CDR3 comprises 13 residues. Deletions cut 3 bases from V and 3 bases from J, with 10 bases between. CDR3 amino acids: CASSYGQHYEQYV. The CDR3 nucleotides are TGTGCCAGCAGCTACGGACAGCACTACGAGCAGTACGTC.

The chain recombines TRBV30 with TRBJ1-5; TRBD1 matches 8 bases. This CDR3 is 17 amino acids long. The J segment lost 3 bases and the V segment lost 4 bases, leaving 14 bases of the junction unmatched. The V gene's germline CDR1 is GTSNPN and CDR2 SVGIG (reference sequence). The CDR3 here is CAWNRLDRVPINQPQHF. The DNA for the CDR3 is TGTGCCTGGAATCGGTTGGACAGGGTCCCCATCAATCAGCCCCAGCATTTT.

This clone was observed a single time. The CDR3 DNA reads as TGCAGCGGAACCCCAGGGACAGGTAAAGCTTTCTTT. It translates to CSGTPGTGKAFF. The chain is built from TRBV29-1 and TRBJ1-1; TRBD1 matches 8 bases. The CDR3 totals 12 residues. The junction had 10 bases not matched to a gene; V was cut back by 7 bases and J by 9 bases. The germline V gene has CDR1 SQVTM and CDR2 ANQGSEA.

V is TRBV27 and J is TRBJ2-3; maybe TRBD1 (5 bases). The germline CDR1 and CDR2 sequences are MNHEY and SMNVEV (reference sequence). Trimming took 4 bases from V and 1 from J, leaving 12 bases between them. CDR3 length: 15 residues. Written as DNA, the CDR3 is TGTGCCAGCAGTTGGGGCGGAAGCGGCACAGATACGCAGTATTTT. This encodes CASSWGGSGTDTQYF.

The genes are TRBV30 and TRBJ2-3, with 11 bases aligning to TRBD2. CDR1 and CDR2 from the germline V gene are GTSNPN and SVGIG (reference sequence). The CDR3 has 17 residues. J lost 5 bases, V lost 4 bases, and 14 bases had no gene match. This CDR3 reads CAWTSFWASGGRDTQYF. Written as DNA, the CDR3 is TGTGCCTGGACCAGTTTCTGGGCTAGCGGGGGGCGAGATACGCAGTATTTT.

This clone was seen only once. The J gene is TRBJ1-1, the V gene TRBV11-2; D uncertain. The CDR3 is 12 residues long. In germline, CDR1 is SGHAT, CDR2 FQNNGV. Trimming removed 5 bases from V and 7 bases from J, with 11 bases in between. CDR3 sequence (DNA): TGTGCCAGCAGCCTCACCGGGATTGAAGCTTTCTTT. This sequence encodes CASSLTGIEAFF.

The rearrangement links TRBV19 to TRBJ2-2; 8 bases agree with TRBD2. V trimming: 7 bases; J trimming: 4 bases; junction bases outside the gene matches: 8. The CDR3 consists of 15 residues. CDR1 and CDR2 from the germline V gene are LNHDA and SQIVND (reference sequence). The CDR3 region has the DNA TGTGCCAGTACCCTAATTAGCGGGATCACCGGGGAGCTGTTTTTT. Residues: CASTLISGITGELFF.

The chain combines TRBV25-1 with TRBJ1-3, with D perhaps TRBD1 (5 bases). The CDR3 contains 14 residues. The germline V and J ends were trimmed by 6 bases and 4 bases, with 13 bases remaining between them. The germline gives CDR1 MGHDK, CDR2 SYGVNS. The CDR3 reads CASRGGGVGNTIYF. CDR3 bases: TGTGCCAGCAGGGGAGGAGGGGTCGGAAACACCATATATTTT.